The 19 T cell receptor beta chains below all came from one sample that was sequenced in a study of tumor-infiltrating lymphocytes in glioblastoma multiforme listed by TCRdb under 2017. The listed sequencing device is Illumina HiSeq 2500. A modified ARM-PCR protocol with multiple V-beta primers and a C-beta primer was used to build TCRB libraries from RNA via three nested multiplex PCR rounds. Clones were called with MiXCR by TCRdb after fastp trimmed the public reads at Q25, and only in-frame beta chains were retained. Here each entry gathers all rows of one CDR3 protein and keeps the most common genes and DNA. The sample yields 9,000 to 13,000 distinct CDR3 sequences; about three quarters were counted once. The top ten clones comprise 30% to 45% of the sample. The sequencing input was brain tumor tissue. The source of these receptors is a male donor with glioblastoma.

By sample fraction, this clonotype is large (0.1 to 1%). The rearrangement joins TRBV20-1 to TRBJ2-7; the D gene is possibly TRBD2 (6 bases). Germline V gene data show CDR1 as DFQATT and CDR2 as SNEGSKA (reference sequence). The V gene lost 3 bases and the J gene lost 6 bases, with 21 bases spanning the gap. The CDR3 runs to 15 residues. CDR3 protein: CSASTFGSTAVEQYF. The CDR3 DNA follows: TGCAGTGCTAGCACATTCGGGAGTACGGCCGTCGAGCAGTACTTC.

The chain carries TRBV20-1 and TRBJ2-3; no reliable D call. Germline V gene data show CDR1 as DFQATT and CDR2 as SNEGSKA (reference sequence). The CDR3 sequence is 15 residues long. V was trimmed by 3 bases and J by 0 bases, leaving 13 bases between them. The chain's CDR3 is CSARSREKSTDTQYF. The CDR3 DNA is TGCAGTGCTAGGTCCAGAGAAAAGAGCACAGATACGCAGTATTTT.

This clonotype is a singleton in its sample. The junction departs from germline at one end; a sequencing error may be responsible. The chain employs TRBV11-2 and TRBJ2-2; D could derive from TRBD1 or TRBD2 (5 bases each). The CDR3 spans 15 residues. Germline CDR1 is SGHAT and CDR2 is FQNNGV. Here the CDR3 reads CASSPGRVGTGKLFF. CDR3 nucleotides: TGTGCCAGCAGCCCCGGCAGGGTTGGTACCGGGAAGCTGTTTTTT.

The rearrangement uses TRBV6-6 and TRBJ2-5; 7 bases align to TRBD2. There are 15 residues in the CDR3. After removal of 5 bases from V and 4 bases from J, the junction contained 10 bases not matched to a gene. Germline V gene lookup returns CDR1 MNHNY and CDR2 SVGAGI (reference sequence). The chain's CDR3 is CASSDGRLAGETQYF. The CDR3 DNA reads TGTGCCAGCAGTGACGGGAGGCTAGCTGGAGAGACCCAGTACTTC.

The rearrangement uses TRBV11-2 and TRBJ2-3; D may be TRBD2 (6 bases). V was clipped by 3 bases and J by 2 bases, with 18 bases between them. CDR1 and CDR2 from the germline V gene are SGHAT and FQNNGV. CDR3 length: 17 residues. The CDR3 is CASSFGRDSLTTDTQYF. The CDR3, as DNA: TGTGCCAGCAGCTTCGGTAGGGACTCTTTAACCACAGATACGCAGTATTTT.

Comments on this clonotype: Its ends do not fully match the called genes, so a read error is possible. This sequence joins TRBV30 and TRBJ2-1; D is perhaps TRBD1 (6 bases). There are 14 residues in the CDR3. Germline CDR1 reads GTSNPN; CDR2 reads SVGIG (reference sequence). CDR3 amino acids: CAWSRGWHYNERFF. The CDR3 DNA is TGTGCCTGGAGTAGGGGGTGGCACTACAATGAGCGGTTCTTC.

About this clonotype: Given a much more abundant clone one base away, this may be a read error. The CDR3 sequence: CASSFASAGANVLTF. The CDR3, as DNA: TGTGCCAGCAGCTTTGCTAGCGCTGGGGCCAACGTCCTGACTTTC. This rearrangement joins TRBV7-3 to TRBJ2-6; D might be TRBD2 (6 bases). V gave up 3 bases and J gave up 2 bases, with 8 bases separating them. From germline, CDR1 is SGHTA and CDR2 FQGTGA. The length of the CDR3 is 15 residues.

On this clonotype itself: One junction end disagrees with the germline gene, perhaps due to a read error. The chain has TRBV5-1 and TRBJ1-4; TRBD1 is a possible D gene (5 bases). This CDR3 has 16 residues. Germline CDR1 reads SGHRS; CDR2 reads YFSETQ. The CDR3 loop reads CASSLGASRVNETLFF. The CDR3 bases are TGCGCCAGCAGCTTGGGGGCAAGCAGGGTTAATGAAACACTGTTTTTT.

On this clonotype: The junction does not match germline at one end; this may be a read error. In nucleotides, the CDR3 is TGTGTCAGCAGCCCGGTTAGCGGGGGCTCCTACAATGAGCGGTTCTTC. It translates to CVSSPVSGGSYNERFF. The chain has TRBV5-6 and TRBJ2-1, with TRBD2 identical over 9 bases. The CDR3 extends over 16 amino acids. Germline-derived CDR1 and CDR2 are SGHDT and YYEEEE.

Comment on this clonotype: Germline is not matched at one junction end, which may reflect a read error. This rearrangement joins TRBV12-3 or TRBV12-4 to TRBJ2-2, with D tentatively TRBD2 (6 bases). The CDR3 length is 15 residues. In DNA form, the CDR3 reads TGCGCCAGCAGTTTAAGGCAGGGTAGGACCCGGGAGCTATTTTTT. Translating it yields CASSLRQGRTRELFF.

V usage is TRBV30 and J usage is TRBJ1-1, with a tentative D call TRBD1 (6 bases). V lost 8 bases to trimming and J lost 6 bases, with 16 bases between them. The CDR3 sequence is 12 residues long. Germline values: CDR1 GTSNPN, CDR2 SVGIG (reference sequence). In DNA, the CDR3 is TGTGCCCGCCATTCAGGGGTGGCTGAAGCTTTCTTT. As protein: CARHSGVAEAFF.

The CDR3 DNA reads as TGTGCCAGCAGCTTAGGGGAGAATTCACCCCTCCACTTT. It codes for CASSLGENSPLHF. The chain joins TRBV11-2 to TRBJ1-6, with D unclear. This CDR3 contains 13 residues. Per the germline V gene, CDR1 is SGHAT and CDR2 is FQNNGV. Deletions cut 1 base from V and 7 bases from J, with 5 bases between.

This sequence joins TRBV4-1 and TRBJ2-7; either TRBD1 or TRBD2 may supply D (5 bases each). The CDR3 consists of 13 residues. Germline V CDR1 and CDR2: MGHRA, YSYEKL. V lost 4 bases to trimming and J lost 9 bases, with 16 bases between them. In DNA, the CDR3 is TGCGCCAGCAGCCCGGGGCTCGCAGTCGGGCAGTACTTC. Translated: CASSPGLAVGQYF.

Turning to this clonotype: Germline is not matched at one junction end, which may reflect a read error. The chain couples TRBV29-1 to TRBJ2-2; weak D call: TRBD1 (6 bases). The CDR3 has 13 amino acids. The germline gives CDR1 SQVTM, CDR2 ANQGSEA. The CDR3: CSVVASGVGEPFF. The CDR3 DNA follows: TGCAGCGTTGTCGCGTCAGGGGTCGGGGAGCCGTTTTTT.

This clonotype has only a few counts. The rearrangement links TRBV9 to TRBJ2-3; TRBD2 aligns across 10 bases. V dropped 0 bases and J dropped 4; count of bases not matched to a gene: 5. Germline V CDR1 and CDR2: SGDLS, YYNGEE. The length of the CDR3 is 16 residues. CDR3 region: CASSVEEREGADTQYF. The CDR3 DNA sequence: TGTGCCAGCAGCGTAGAGGAGCGGGAGGGCGCAGATACGCAGTATTTT.

Regarding this clonotype: One junction end disagrees with the germline gene, perhaps due to a read error. The V and J genes are TRBV11-3 and TRBJ1-1; D unclear. This CDR3 comprises 13 residues. Germline CDR1 is SGHNT and CDR2 is YENEEA. CDR3 loop: CAGSLAMDAEAFF. The CDR3 bases are TGTGCCGGCAGCTTAGCCATGGACGCTGAAGCTTTCTTT.

The table lists this clonotype with a few counts. The V and J genes are TRBV6-2 or TRBV6-3 and TRBJ2-2, with a possible D match to TRBD2 (7 bases). This CDR3 has 16 residues. Trimming cost V 6 bases and J 7 bases, with 21 bases left between them. Germline CDR1 MNHEY, CDR2 SVGEGT. The chain's CDR3 is CASSRRGGSGDGELFF. In nucleotides, the CDR3 is TGTGCCAGCAGCCGCAGGGGCGGGAGCGGTGACGGGGAGCTGTTTTTT.

Turning to this clonotype: This may be a read error: a much more frequent sequence differs by one nucleotide. The rearrangement uses TRBV19 and TRBJ2-6; D might be TRBD1 (5 bases). Looked up from germline, CDR1 is LNHDA and CDR2 is SQIVND (reference sequence). This CDR3 is 16 amino acids long. CDR3 DNA sequence: TGTGCCAGTAGTTTTTACAGGTCCTCTGGGGCCAACATCCTGACTTTC. Translation gives CASSFYRSSGANILTF.

About this clonotype itself: Sequence at one end of the junction differs from germline and may be a read error. The chain is built from TRBV11-3 and TRBJ2-7; D call uncertain. The CDR3 length is 13 residues. The germline V gene encodes CDR1 SGHNT and CDR2 YENEEA. This CDR3 is CASGPSMGYERYF. The CDR3 coding sequence is TGTGCCAGCGGCCCATCCATGGGTTACGAGCGGTACTTC. Using reference TRBV11-3 and TRBJ2-7 for the parts outside the CDR3, the full variable domain is EAGVVQSPRYKIIEKKQPVAFWCNPISGHNTLYWYLQNLGQGPELLIRYENEEAVDDSQLPKDRFSAERLKGVDSTLKIQPAELGDSAVYLCASGPSMGYERYFGPGTRLTVT.